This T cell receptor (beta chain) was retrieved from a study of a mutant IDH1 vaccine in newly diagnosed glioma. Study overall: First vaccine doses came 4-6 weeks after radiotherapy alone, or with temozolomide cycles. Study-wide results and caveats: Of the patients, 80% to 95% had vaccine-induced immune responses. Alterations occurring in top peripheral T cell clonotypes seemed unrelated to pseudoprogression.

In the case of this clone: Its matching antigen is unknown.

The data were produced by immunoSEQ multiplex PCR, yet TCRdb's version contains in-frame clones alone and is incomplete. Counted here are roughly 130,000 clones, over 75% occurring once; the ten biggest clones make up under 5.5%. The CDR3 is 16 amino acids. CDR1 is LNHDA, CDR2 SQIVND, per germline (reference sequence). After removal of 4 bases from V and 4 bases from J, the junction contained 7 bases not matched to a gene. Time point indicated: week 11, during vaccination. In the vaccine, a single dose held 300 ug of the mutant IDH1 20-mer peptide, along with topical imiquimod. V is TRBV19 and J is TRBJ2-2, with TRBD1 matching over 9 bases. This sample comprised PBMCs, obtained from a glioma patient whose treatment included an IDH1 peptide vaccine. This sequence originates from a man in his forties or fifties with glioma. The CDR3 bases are TGTGCCAGTAGTAAGGGACAGGGAGTTGGCACCGGGGAGCTGTTTTTT. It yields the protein CASSKGQGVGTGELFF.